The TCR beta chain described here comes from a study of prognosis after radiotherapy for stage I lung cancer. Worth noting for this clonotype: Its antigen is currently unknown. One base away lies a much larger clone, so this may be a sequencing read error.

Node negativity on CT and PET/CT was present in all patients, alongside an absence of prior chemotherapy, radiotherapy or other malignancies. Blood was drawn (around 5.8 milliliters of peripheral blood) at each of two time points. The TCR beta CDR3 region was amplified from genomic DNA, with two rounds of multiplex PCR being used for the amplification. Primers were specific to each TRBV and TRBJ gene in first-round PCR. TCRdb itself ran the multiplex PCR reads through MiXCR, one entry per CDR3 protein. The data show tens of thousands of distinct CDR3 sequences, over 30% seen once. General study points: Stereotactic body radiation therapy was followed by a fall in unique TCR clone counts, with a median of approximately 10,000 versus 7,000.

The CDR3 is made up of 14 amino acids. CDR1 and CDR2 (germline): SQVTM, ANQGSEA. V shed 7 bases, J shed 3 bases, and the junction held 9 bases outside the gene matches. The specimen was PBMCs, collected before or after stereotactic body radiation therapy (not recorded which). The V and J genes are TRBV29-1 and TRBJ2-3, with TRBD2 identical over 8 bases. This receptor was identified in a donor aged 50 or older with non-small cell lung cancer. The CDR3 protein is CSGKLAVRTDTQYF. The CDR3 DNA sequence: TGCAGCGGCAAACTAGCGGTTAGAACAGATACGCAGTATTTT.